A single sample is the source of the 2 T cell receptor beta chains below, sequenced in a study of graft-versus-host responses after intestinal transplantation. Clones were sequenced by immunoSEQ multiplex PCR, and TCRdb holds only the in-frame ones, with some missing. The table records approximately 90,000 clones, about 85% of them present only once. Their cognate antigens are unknown. This specimen consisted of unstimulated CD4+ T cells sorted from spleen or lymph node cells, obtained before transplant. Receptors were obtained from a human donor who was the organ donor for an intestinal transplant.

This rearrangement joins TRBV18 to TRBJ2-3, with TRBD2 identical over 11 bases. The CDR3 is 15 residues long. The germline CDR1 and CDR2 sequences are KGHSH and LQKENI. J gave up 8 bases and V 6 bases, and 10 bases lay outside the gene matches. For the CDR3, the DNA is TGTGCCAGCTCCCCAGTCACTAGCGGGAGCGGTACGCAGTATTTT. Translated, it gives CASSPVTSGSGTQYF.

The chain recombines TRBV5-3 with TRBJ2-3, with 16 nucleotides matching TRBD2. TRBV5-3 is an ORF, with its function uncertain. The CDR3 has 17 residues. V lost 9 bases to trimming and J lost 3 bases; unmatched junction nucleotides: 10. CDR3 residues: CATGLAGGPVSTDTQYF. The CDR3 nucleotides read TGTGCCACGGGACTAGCGGGGGGGCCGGTCTCGACAGATACGCAGTATTTT.